Here is one TCR beta chain with its context. The sample comes from a study of graft-versus-host responses after intestinal transplantation. The overall study: Transplants were multivisceral, liver-intestinal, or isolated intestinal.

V lost 2 bases and J lost 2, with 7 bases in between. The CDR3 is 15 residues long. Germline lookup yields CDR1 MNHEY and CDR2 SVGAGI. TCRdb's copy holds only in-frame clones and misses some; the assay was immunoSEQ multiplex PCR. This sample has roughly 40,000 clones, with around 90% found just once. The sample consisted of PBMCs, taken 524 days after transplant. The chain links TRBV6-5 to TRBJ1-6; D is ambiguous. The sequence came from a human patient who received an intestinal transplant, so some T cells may come from the graft donor. The CDR3 loop reads CASSYVQPYNSPLHF. For the CDR3, the DNA is TGTGCCAGCAGTTACGTGCAACCCTATAATTCACCCCTCCACTTT.